This T cell receptor beta chain was sequenced for a study of blood T cell repertoires in COVID-19. In the original processing: Amplification of reference gene primers was used by the study to estimate nucleated cell counts. Clones were sequenced by immunoSEQ multiplex PCR, and TCRdb holds only the in-frame ones, with some missing. Clone size and the V and J calls come from that table; the DNA yielded D and trimming. Here the sample spans under 250,000 clones, around four fifths being singletons. Germline CDR1 LGHNA, CDR2 YNFKEQ. This CDR3 contains 16 residues. J was trimmed by 2 bases and V by 6 bases; bases with no gene match: 9.

Specimen: peripheral blood. The V call is TRBV4-2, the J call TRBJ1-5; 8 bases map to TRBD1. The TCR originated in a man aged 25 to 40 who had recovered from COVID-19. CDR3 nucleotide sequence: TGTGCCAGCAGAGAAGACAGGGGCGGCGGCAATCAGCCCCAGCATTTT. Its translation is CASREDRGGGNQPQHF.